The clone carrying this T cell receptor beta chain showed up just a few times. Its antigen remains unknown. The sample belongs to a study of T-cell memory formation after mild COVID-19. Study at large: In these data, TCR clusters were largely donor specific. Study observations and caveats: Largely, contracting CD4+ clones fell within CM and EM, and contracting CD8+ clones within EMRA.

J gave up 4 bases and V 5 bases, and 13 bases lay outside the gene matches. The CDR3 length is 18 residues. Amplification by 5'RACE using constant-segment primers produced TCR alpha and TCR beta cDNA libraries that carried sample barcodes and UMIs. One entry per CDR3 protein results from TCRdb running MiXCR on the 5' RACE reads. Among under 40,000 distinct CDR3 sequences listed, 6% to 6.5% were seen once. This TCR was recovered from an adult who had mild COVID-19 (a few samples of this study predate the infection). Cell type and time point are not known. V and J are TRBV12-3 or TRBV12-4 and TRBJ2-6; 8 bases align to TRBD2. The sample consisted of PBMCs or a T cell subset sorted from them (not recorded which). CDR3 nucleotide sequence: TGTGCCAGCAGTCCTAGTAGCGGGGCGGCGGCCGGGGCCAACGTCCTGACTTTC. Protein sequence: CASSPSSGAAAGANVLTF.